Listed here are 14 T cell receptor beta chains from one sample, sequenced in a study of CD8+ T cells in alopecia areata. Sequencing relied on a cDNA template that was reverse transcribed from extracted RNA. Repertoires were generated with immunoSEQ multiplex PCR, while TCRdb's copy carries only in-frame clones and drops some. In the table there are approximately 89,000 clones, roughly half of which are singletons. Sample: NKG2D-high CD8+ T cells sorted from blood. These receptor sequences come from a human donor with alopecia areata.

This CDR3 reads CASSLQVNEQFF. The DNA for the CDR3 is TGTGCCAGCAGCTTACAGGTGAATGAGCAGTTCTTC. The chain links TRBV5-6 to TRBJ2-1; TRBD1 might be the D (5 bases). The CDR3 is made up of 12 amino acids. Trimming removed 2 bases at V and 7 bases at J, with 7 bases between. Germline CDR1 SGHDT, CDR2 YYEEEE.

In nucleotides, the CDR3 is TGTGCCAGTAGTAGATCGGCGAGGACAGTGCAAGAGACCCAGTACTTC. Translated, it gives CASSRSARTVQETQYF. The rearrangement links TRBV19 to TRBJ2-5, with D perhaps TRBD1 (6 bases). V was trimmed by 4 bases and J by 2 bases, leaving 17 bases between them. CDR3 length: 16 amino acids. Germline V gives CDR1 LNHDA, CDR2 SQIVND (reference sequence).

This clone has a handful of counts. The chain combines TRBV6-5 with TRBJ1-2, with a possible D match to TRBD1 (5 bases). Between the trimmed V and J ends, which lost 4 bases and 4 bases, there was a span of 7 bases. The CDR3 has 12 residues. Germline V gene lookup returns CDR1 MNHEY and CDR2 SVGAGI. In DNA, the CDR3 is TGTGCCAGCAGTTCCGACAGCTATGGCTACACCTTC. Protein sequence: CASSSDSYGYTF.

The V call is TRBV13, the J call TRBJ2-6; no definite D call. The CDR3 totals 15 residues. V lost 0 bases to trimming and J lost 0 bases, with 3 bases between them. Germline values: CDR1 PRHDT, CDR2 FYEKMQ (reference sequence). CDR3 coding DNA: TGTGCCAGCAGCTTAGGAGGCTCTGGGGCCAACGTCCTGACTTTC. It translates to CASSLGGSGANVLTF.

This clone was seen a few times. Other nucleotide sequences in the sample specify the same CDR3. This chain links TRBV29-1 with TRBJ2-7, with a weak D call TRBD2 (6 bases). Germline V gene data show CDR1 as SQVTM and CDR2 as ANQGSEA. V was pared by 4 bases and J by 2 bases, with 12 bases between. This CDR3 spans 13 amino acids. The CDR3 nucleotides read TGCAGCGTTGTCGGAGGGGCTGCCTACGAGCAGTACTTC. It yields the protein CSVVGGAAYEQYF.

This clone has a handful of counts. V gene TRBV28 combines with J gene TRBJ2-5; D is uncertain. The germline V gene encodes CDR1 MDHEN and CDR2 SYDVKM. This CDR3 region has 14 residues. Deletions cut 5 bases from V and 1 base from J, with 11 bases between. The CDR3 loop is CASSHRDTQETQYF. The DNA for the CDR3 is TGTGCCAGCAGTCACCGTGACACCCAAGAGACCCAGTACTTC. Full variable domain (remainder filled in from reference TRBV28 and TRBJ2-5): DVKVTQSSRYLVKRTGEKVFLECVQDMDHENMFWYRQDPGLGLRLIYFSYDVKMKEKGDIPEGYSVSREKKERFSLILESASTNQTSMYLCASSHRDTQETQYFGPGTRLLVL.

This clone was seen only a few times. The V and J genes are TRBV21-1 and TRBJ1-1; the tabulated D call, TRBD1, remains unverified against the DNA. TRBV21-1 is listed as a pseudogene. The CDR3 extends over 15 amino acids. The CDR3 coding sequence is TGTGCCAGCACCCTGCCGGACAGGGTGAACACTGAAGCTTTCTTT. Its translation: CASTLPDRVNTEAFF.

This clone was counted between two and nine times. This chain connects TRBV6-5 to TRBJ1-5; perhaps TRBD1 as D (5 bases). Trimming stripped 1 base from V and 5 bases from J, with 6 bases between. CDR3 length: 13 residues. Germline CDR1 reads MNHEY; CDR2 reads SVGAGI. The CDR3 sequence is CASSYWGDQPQHF. For the CDR3, the DNA is TGTGCCAGCAGTTACTGGGGGGATCAGCCCCAGCATTTT.

Here the CDR3 DNA reads TGCAGCGTTGAAGGCCAGCGGGGGAACAATGAGCAGTTCTTC. Residues: CSVEGQRGNNEQFF. The genes are TRBV29-1 and TRBJ2-1; 8 bases match TRBD2. The V gene's germline CDR1 is SQVTM and CDR2 ANQGSEA. The CDR3 covers 14 residues. The V segment lost 1 base and the J segment 5 bases; nucleotides outside the gene matches: 4.

This clone has only a few counts. This chain connects TRBV14 to TRBJ2-3; 8 nucleotides agree with TRBD1. Germline loops: CDR1 SGHDN, CDR2 FVKESK. With V trimmed by 0 bases and J by 4 bases, 6 bases remained unmatched. CDR3 size: 16 residues. Written as DNA, the CDR3 is TGTGCCAGCAGCCAAGATTCAGGGGGCTTCGCAGATACGCAGTATTTT. As protein: CASSQDSGGFADTQYF.

This clone has only a few counts. The chain links TRBV28 to TRBJ2-1, with D unclear. CDR3 length equals 13 residues. The V gene's germline CDR1 is MDHEN and CDR2 SYDVKM. V was shortened by 0 bases and J by 9 bases, with 9 bases between the two germline ends. In DNA form, the CDR3 reads TGTGCCAGCAGTTTATGGTCTGCAGCTGAGCAGTTCTTC. Encoded protein: CASSLWSAAEQFF.

This clone turned up a few times. This chain links TRBV13 with TRBJ2-7, with 8 bases lining up with TRBD2. Germline V gene data show CDR1 as PRHDT and CDR2 as FYEKMQ (reference sequence). V shed 1 base and J 2 bases; nucleotides not matched to a gene: 10. The length of the CDR3 is 17 residues. The CDR3 nucleotides read TGTGCCAGCAGCTTAGACGTTCTGAGACTAGCGACCTACGAGCAGTACTTC. This gives the protein CASSLDVLRLATYEQYF.

The chain is built from TRBV27 and TRBJ2-5; 7 positions match TRBD1. J lost 5 bases, V lost 6 bases, and 9 bases had no gene match. This CDR3 contains 14 residues. Germline V lookup: CDR1 MNHEY, CDR2 SMNVEV (reference sequence). CDR3 DNA: TGTGCCAGCAGCCCCGGGACAGACGGGGAGACCCAGTACTTC. Its protein product is CASSPGTDGETQYF.

This clone was counted a few times. The V call is TRBV29-1, the J call TRBJ1-1, with 7 bases lining up with TRBD1. Germline CDR1 reads SQVTM; CDR2 reads ANQGSEA. The V and J ends lost 3 bases and 8 bases, in that order; junction bases with no gene match: 9. The CDR3 spans 13 residues. The CDR3 DNA reads as TGCAGCGTTGACAGGCAGGGGGGAGGCGAAGCTTTCTTT. Amino acids: CSVDRQGGGEAFF. The entire variable domain, with the rest obtained from reference TRBV29-1 and TRBJ1-1, is as follows: SAVISQKPSRDICQRGTSLTIQCQVDSQVTMMFWYRQQPGQSLTLIATANQGSEATYESGFVIDKFPISRPNLTFSTLTVSNMSPEDSSIYLCSVDRQGGGEAFFGQGTRLTVV.